This is a list of T cell receptor beta chains from one sample in a study of blood T cell repertoires in COVID-19. This table comes from immunoSEQ multiplex PCR, and its TCRdb copy is limited to in-frame clones, with some not included. The sample holds 65,000 to 100,000 clones, approximately 80% seen once. Sequencing was carried out using peripheral blood. The receptors shown here come from a human donor in a cohort sampled during active COVID-19. Both conserved end residues are trimmed from each CDR3. A D gene is named only where the DNA matches it firmly.

D: TRBD1; V: TRBV5-1; J: TRBJ1-2; CDR3: ASSLQGKNYGYT
D: TRBD1; V: TRBV5-4; J: TRBJ2-3; CDR3: ASSPPGQGASDTQY
D: .; V: TRBV27; J: TRBJ2-4; CDR3: ASSEDRLTKNIQY
D: TRBD1; V: TRBV30; J: TRBJ1-1; CDR3: AWSGIRQGEAEAF
D: TRBD2; V: TRBV29-1; J: TRBJ2-3; CDR3: SVGGSGGSEDTQY
D: .; V: TRBV19; J: TRBJ1-1; CDR3: ASSIAWGGGGTEAF
D: .; V: TRBV7-2; J: TRBJ1-2; CDR3: ASSQPPTVYGYT
D: TRBD1; V: TRBV12-5; J: TRBJ2-2; CDR3: ASGLTIRTGEGPGELF
D: TRBD2; V: TRBV5-1; J: TRBJ2-2; CDR3: ASSLPPSGGLTGELF
D: .; V: TRBV24-1; J: TRBJ2-5; CDR3: ATSENQWAETQY
D: TRBD2; V: TRBV18; J: TRBJ2-3; CDR3: ASSPTRLATDTQY
D: .; V: TRBV7-3; J: TRBJ2-3; CDR3: ASSLLQITSTDTQY
D: TRBD2; V: TRBV7-2; J: TRBJ2-1; CDR3: ASSLVAGGHNEQF